The T cell receptor beta chain described here comes from a study of human T cells and chemical hapten exposure (dated by TCRdb to about 2021). Background for the entire study: For sensitization, 2% DPC in acetone was applied to a roughly 2 cm by roughly 2 cm area of upper inner arm skin. Patch tests used Finn chambers with 0.01% DPC on the upper back, scored after 6 days by International Contact Dermatitis Research Group standards. Twenty-nine alopecia patients provided blood for TCR sequencing at one to four time points (pre-sensitization, 2, 6 and 24 weeks). Throughout the roughly 26-week study period, patients were also given weekly therapeutic DPC doses on the scalp. In alopecia patients, the study followed how the peripheral blood TCR repertoire changed in vivo over primary and secondary sensitization to diphenylcyclopropenone (DPC), a hapten. Blood was sampled from patients pre-sensitization (week 0) and at 2, 6 and about 24 weeks after DPC sensitization. Libraries were combined into a pool for sequencing, and differences in TCR yield between samples came mainly from small differences in library volumes within the pool. The patient cohort, mostly female, included alopecia areata with under or over 50% scalp involvement, alopecia totalis and alopecia universalis.

The library relied on RACE. Sequencing instrument: NextSeq 500. During library preparation, unique molecular identifiers were attached to individual cDNA molecules so that TCRs could be counted quantitatively and reproducibly. For every blood RNA sample, sequencing covered both the TCR alpha and TCR beta chains. The source study handled its data this way. A median of approximately 100,000 TCRs per sample was observed, with a range of roughly 20,000 to 750,000. The Decombinator software suite was used to annotate V, J and CDR3 in the TCR reads. For PS versus PT1 abundance plots, all samples were subsampled to the same number of TCRs (28,000). Expanded TCRs were defined as absent before sensitization and observed at least eight times at the 2-week time point. In-frame beta chains were kept once TCRdb had trimmed the public reads at Q25 with fastp and called clones with MiXCR. A single entry per CDR3 protein holds the most common genes and DNA from its merged rows. TCRdb, not the authors, supplied the V and J calls. Counted in this sample were about 300,000 distinct CDR3 sequences; about 5.4% of them appeared once. Clones ranked in the top ten supply less than 9% of the sample.

Here is what the overall study found, with its caveats: Patch test score was positively correlated with the number of PT1 expanded TCRs, with significance at thresholds 8, 16 and 32 but not at 4. After repeated subsampling, changes were observed in the strength of the expansion versus patch-test correlation and in the threshold at which the correlation became significant. Because all patients had alopecia, a presumed autoimmune disease, the immune response of the patients might differ from that of healthy individuals. The number of TCRs above 1 in 1000 frequency did not change with DPC sensitization; there was no evidence of global repertoire structure alterations. Significantly more large CDR3 similarity clusters were formed by expanded TCRs than by pre-sensitization or healthy control sets, consistent with antigen-driven responses.

At least ten counts were recorded for this clonotype. Its antigen remains undetermined. Base quality data are lacking; no much larger clone is found one base away. The time point label, as the study defines it: pre-sensitization, week 0. This sample's treatment or condition label indicates: therapeutic diphenylcyclopropenone sensitization with weekly scalp DPC. At each patch-test visit, blood was drawn before the patch test was applied. Eligible patients were aged 18 to 70, diagnosed with alopecia, deemed suitable for DPC therapy, and excluded if pregnant. Total RNA was extracted from unfractionated whole blood that had been collected in Tempus Blood RNA tubes. The clonotype comes from a woman aged 18-29 years with alopecia areata. Some clones in this sample may be carry-over from other donors' samples. This material consisted of whole blood, taken in connection with sensitization to the hapten diphenylcyclopropenone (DPC).

The CDR3 reads as follows: CASSFAALPSGANVLTF. The DNA sequence is TGTGCCAGCAGCTTTGCAGCACTTCCCTCTGGGGCCAACGTCCTGACTTTC. The V and J segments used are TRBV7-3 and TRBJ2-6, with no D gene named confidently. The CDR3 runs 17 amino acids, cysteine and phenylalanine included. This entry keeps only the CDR3 DNA: 51 bases, framed from base 1. Trimming costs V 3 bases and J 0 bases, and their ends lie 12 bases apart. In the germline V gene, CDR1 corresponds to SGHTA and CDR2 to FQGTGA.